This T cell receptor (beta chain) derives from a study of blood T cell repertoires in COVID-19. Study-wide context: Sites in the United States, Italy and Spain provided acute and convalescent COVID-19 samples.

CDR1 is SGHKS, CDR2 YYEKEE, per germline (reference sequence). Trimming shortened V by 4 bases and J by 5 bases, and 6 bases separated the two germline ends. This CDR3 has 11 residues. Original data processing: Amplification of reference gene primers provided the estimated nucleated cell counts. TCRdb's copy holds only in-frame clones and misses some; the assay was immunoSEQ multiplex PCR. V and J calls and clone size are as listed in that table; D and trimming were resolved from the DNA. The table records under 350,000 clones, 80% to 90% of them present only once. V and J are TRBV5-5 and TRBJ1-2; D gene uncertain. Material for sequencing was PBMCs or T cells enriched from blood (not recorded which). The sequence was obtained from a woman in her thirties or forties with acute COVID-19. CDR3 coding DNA: TGTGCCAGCAGCGGGGAGTATGGCTACACCTTC. Amino acids: CASSGEYGYTF.